This T cell receptor (beta chain) was sequenced in a study of T cell repertoires and HLA-DP antigens. TCRdb keeps only in-frame clones here, not all; method: immunoSEQ multiplex PCR. The top ten hold approximately 30% of the sample, which has around 740 clones, around 62% seen once. The label on this sample means: CD137+ CD4 T cells sorted after culture with HeLa expressing allogeneic HLA-DP. Stimulation used HeLa cells expressing transduced HLA-DPA1/DPB1, HLA-DM, invariant chain and CD80. HeLa cells expressing allogeneic DPB1 restimulated the approximately 15-day-expanded CD4+ cells for under 25 h. This TCR derives from a woman younger than 30 in good health and CMV-seronegative. The sample comprised alloreactive CD137+ CD4+ T cells from cultured PBMCs. The subset was: CD137+ CD4+ cells sorted after 24 h restimulation with the allogeneic HLA-DP-expressing HeLa cells.

CDR3 sequence reads: CASSLGLAGGQETQYF. In DNA form, the CDR3 reads TGTGCCAGCAGCTTAGGGCTAGCGGGGGGCCAAGAGACCCAGTACTTC. The chain couples TRBV7-3 to TRBJ2-5; TRBD2 aligns across 11 bases. Germline CDR1 and CDR2: SGHTA and FQGTGA. This CDR3 is built from 16 residues. V lost 2 bases and J lost 1; bases outside the gene matches: 3.